This passage covers 26 T cell receptor beta chains from one sample sequenced in a study of T cell responses to AZD1222 COVID-19 vaccine. Assay used: immunoSEQ multiplex PCR; TCRdb lists only in-frame clones, some missing. Of 120,000 or so clones listed, over 75% were seen once; the top ten hold roughly a sixth. This sample comprised peripheral blood, obtained on day 0 of MenACWY control vaccination. These receptors were collected from an adult in good health.

V usage is TRBV5-5 and J usage is TRBJ2-7; 8 nucleotides match TRBD1. The V and J ends lost 3 bases and 5 bases, in that order; junction bases with no gene match: 4. Germline CDR1 reads SGHKS; CDR2 reads YYEKEE (reference sequence). The CDR3 extends over 13 amino acids. This CDR3 reads CASSSPGQDEQYF. CDR3 nucleotides: TGTGCCAGCAGCTCACCGGGACAGGACGAGCAGTACTTC.

This chain links TRBV7-3 with TRBJ2-4; a possible D gene is TRBD2 (5 bases). V was trimmed by 1 base and J by 3 bases, leaving 16 bases between them. CDR1 SGHTA and CDR2 FQGTGA come from the germline V gene. This CDR3 is 17 amino acids long. The CDR3 region is CASSLRAWGDGKNIQYF. As DNA, the CDR3 is TGTGCCAGCAGCTTAAGGGCCTGGGGAGATGGCAAAAACATTCAGTACTTC.

V and J are TRBV30 and TRBJ1-3; TRBD1 agrees at 8 bases. The CDR3 extends over 15 amino acids. The V and J ends lost 6 bases and 0 bases, in that order; junction bases with no gene match: 7. Germline loops: CDR1 GTSNPN, CDR2 SVGIG (reference sequence). For the CDR3, the DNA is TGTGCCTGCTTCGCGACAGGGGTCTCTGGAAACACCATATATTTT. Its protein product is CACFATGVSGNTIYF. Complete variable domain (other parts from reference TRBV30 and TRBJ1-3): SQTIHQWPATLVQPVGSPLSLECTVEGTSNPNLYWYRQAAGRGLQLLFYSVGIGQISSEVPQNLSASRPQDRQFILSSKKLLLSDSGFYLCACFATGVSGNTIYFGEGSWLTVV.

This chain connects TRBV15 to TRBJ2-7; D is ambiguous. Trimming cost V 4 bases and J 2 bases, with 9 bases left between them. Germline-derived CDR1 and CDR2 are LNHNV and YYDKDF (reference sequence). The CDR3 extends over 13 amino acids. CDR3 DNA sequence: TGTGCCACCAGCACCAGGCTCGCCTACGAGCAGTACTTC. This translates into CATSTRLAYEQYF.

This clone was observed a few times. The chain uses TRBV5-4 and TRBJ2-7; D ambiguous. Germline V gene data show CDR1 as SGHNT and CDR2 as YYREEE (reference sequence). With 5 bases removed from V and 4 bases from J, the gap between germline ends came to 10 bases. This CDR3 has 12 amino acids. The CDR3 sequence is CASSPNQYEQYF. The CDR3 nucleotides are TGTGCCAGCAGTCCCAATCAGTACGAGCAGTACTTC.

This clone was recorded a few times. This chain joins TRBV5-5 and TRBJ1-2; D remains unclear. Deletions cut 0 bases from V and 0 bases from J, with 12 bases between. Germline CDR1 is SGHKS and CDR2 is YYEKEE (reference sequence). There are 16 residues in the CDR3. The CDR3 is CASSLERKYTNYGYTF. For the CDR3, the DNA is TGTGCCAGCAGCTTGGAGAGGAAGTACACTAACTATGGCTACACCTTC.

The chain joins TRBV27 to TRBJ2-5; D gene ambiguous. The CDR3 has 12 amino acids. In germline, CDR1 is MNHEY, CDR2 SMNVEV (reference sequence). V was trimmed by 3 bases and J by 4 bases, leaving 6 bases between them. The chain's CDR3 is CASSLPGETQYF. The CDR3 DNA reads TGTGCCAGCAGTTTGCCTGGAGAGACCCAGTACTTC.

This chain connects TRBV7-2 to TRBJ1-4; D uncertain. Per germline, CDR1 SGHTA and CDR2 FQGNSA. V gave up 1 base and J gave up 0 bases, with 12 bases separating them. The CDR3 is 17 residues long. The CDR3 region has the DNA TGTGCCAGCAGCTTAGAGGGTCCAGGATCAACTAATGAAAAACTGTTTTTT. Protein product: CASSLEGPGSTNEKLFF.

This rearrangement joins TRBV18 to TRBJ1-5; no definite D call. Trimming left V 3 bases short and J 0 bases short, with 15 bases between. The CDR3 extends over 17 amino acids. The germline CDR1 and CDR2 sequences are KGHSH and LQKENI. This chain's CDR3 is CASSPLPLAASNQPQHF. In DNA form, the CDR3 reads TGTGCCAGCTCACCGTTACCGCTGGCAGCTAGCAATCAGCCCCAGCATTTT.

This chain uses TRBV7-9 with TRBJ2-7; 7 positions match TRBD1. The CDR3 runs 13 residues. Germline CDR1 reads SEHNR; CDR2 reads FQNEAQ (reference sequence). V lost 7 bases and J lost 4; bases outside the gene matches: 7. Written as DNA, the CDR3 is TGTGCCAGCACCTCCGGGACAGCATACGAGCAGTACTTC. This encodes CASTSGTAYEQYF. Based on the CDR3 plus reference TRBV7-9 and TRBJ2-7, the full variable domain is DTGVSQNPRHKITKRGQNVTFRCDPISEHNRLYWYRQTLGQGPEFLTYFQNEAQLEKSRLLSDRFSAERPKGSFSTLEIQRTEQGDSAMYLCASTSGTAYEQYFGPGTRLTVT.

The V call is TRBV5-1, the J call TRBJ2-7; 9 bases map to TRBD1. Germline lookup yields CDR1 SGHRS and CDR2 YFSETQ. The junction had 4 bases not matched to a gene; V was cut back by 1 base and J by 2 bases. The CDR3 is made up of 15 amino acids. The CDR3 DNA sequence: TGCGCCAGCAGCTTGTCGAGACAGGGGGCCTACGAGCAGTACTTC. This encodes CASSLSRQGAYEQYF.

This chain uses TRBV21-1 with TRBJ2-7; TRBD2 was called by the table and not checked on the DNA. TRBV21-1 is assigned pseudogene status. This CDR3 comprises 13 residues. The DNA for the CDR3 is TGTGCCAGCAGCCAGCGGGAGTCGGGCGAGCAGTACTTC. Protein product: CASSQRESGEQYF.

The chain employs TRBV7-9 and TRBJ2-2, with D hard to call. The V gene's germline CDR1 is SEHNR and CDR2 FQNEAQ (reference sequence). The ends were cut back, 0 bases at V and 5 bases at J, with 7 bases in the middle. The CDR3 runs to 14 residues. The CDR3 sequence: CASSLARRTGELFF. In DNA, the CDR3 is TGTGCCAGCAGCTTAGCGCGAAGAACCGGGGAGCTGTTTTTT. The variable domain in full, completed from reference TRBV7-9 and TRBJ2-2, reads DTGVSQNPRHKITKRGQNVTFRCDPISEHNRLYWYRQTLGQGPEFLTYFQNEAQLEKSRLLSDRFSAERPKGSFSTLEIQRTEQGDSAMYLCASSLARRTGELFFGEGSRLTVL.

The chain recombines TRBV5-6 with TRBJ1-1; D unclear. Germline assignment: CDR1 SGHDT and CDR2 YYEEEE. The germline V and J ends were trimmed by 2 bases and 4 bases, with 15 bases remaining between them. CDR3 size: 15 residues. In DNA, the CDR3 is TGTGCCAGCAGCTTTGACCACAATGCCGGCACTGAAGCTTTCTTT. Translation: CASSFDHNAGTEAFF.

The chain has TRBV5-1 and TRBJ1-4, with a weak D call TRBD1 (6 bases). The CDR3 loop spans 15 amino acids. With 0 bases removed from V and 7 bases from J, the gap between germline ends came to 13 bases. Germline CDR1 SGHRS, CDR2 YFSETQ. DNA for the CDR3: TGCGCCAGCAGCTTGGCCGGGGGCGACGGTGAAAAACTGTTTTTT. It yields the protein CASSLAGGDGEKLFF. The variable domain in full, with the rest retrieved from reference TRBV5-1 and TRBJ1-4, is KAGVTQTPRYLIKTRGQQVTLSCSPISGHRSVSWYQQTPGQGLQFLFEYFSETQRNKGNFPGRFSGRQFSNSRSEMNVSTLELGDSALYLCASSLAGGDGEKLFFGSGTQLSVL.

The CDR3 coding sequence is TGTGCCAGCAGCTTGGGGCAGGGGTCAGATACGCAGTATTTT. Residues: CASSLGQGSDTQYF. The chain combines TRBV5-4 with TRBJ2-3; possibly TRBD1 for D (6 bases). The germline V and J ends were trimmed by 0 bases and 4 bases, with 9 bases remaining between them. The germline CDR1 and CDR2 sequences are SGHNT and YYREEE (reference sequence). The CDR3 consists of 14 residues.

This clone was observed once. V usage is TRBV3-1 (or the pseudogene TRBV3-2) and J usage is TRBJ1-5; 8 positions match TRBD1. Germline loops: CDR1 LGHDT, CDR2 YNNKEL (reference sequence). The trim removed 1 base at V and 3 bases at J, leaving 5 bases unmatched. This CDR3 is 16 amino acids long. CDR3: CASSQGGQALNQPQHF. The CDR3 DNA is TGTGCCAGCAGCCAAGGGGGACAGGCCCTCAATCAGCCCCAGCATTTT.

This clone was detected only once. The CDR3 protein is CATSRVPTEGGTEAFF. In nucleotides, the CDR3 is TGTGCCACCAGCAGAGTACCCACTGAGGGAGGCACTGAAGCTTTCTTT. This chain joins TRBV15 and TRBJ1-1; D gene uncertain. The ends were cut back, 1 base at V and 4 bases at J, with 16 bases in the middle. Germline values: CDR1 LNHNV, CDR2 YYDKDF (reference sequence). The CDR3 covers 16 residues.

V is TRBV19 and J is TRBJ1-1, with unresolved D. Deletions cut 0 bases from V and 2 bases from J, with 10 bases between. The V gene's germline CDR1 is LNHDA and CDR2 SQIVND (reference sequence). The CDR3 extends over 15 amino acids. The CDR3 here is CASSIEGRGNTEAFF. The CDR3 DNA sequence: TGTGCCAGTAGTATAGAAGGTCGGGGAAACACTGAAGCTTTCTTT.

V is TRBV19 and J is TRBJ2-5; D not resolved. CDR3 length: 13 amino acids. Germline CDR1 is LNHDA and CDR2 is SQIVND (reference sequence). The V and J ends lost 5 bases and 2 bases respectively, with 9 bases between them. CDR3 amino acids: CASSWSDQETQYF. The CDR3 bases are TGTGCCAGTAGTTGGTCAGATCAAGAGACCCAGTACTTC.

The chain joins TRBV6-5 to TRBJ2-3; possibly TRBD2 for D (5 bases). This CDR3 spans 15 amino acids. V was shortened by 2 bases and J by 6 bases, with 15 bases between the two germline ends. Per the germline V gene, CDR1 is MNHEY and CDR2 is SVGAGI. The CDR3 DNA is TGTGCCAGCAGTTACCGACTACCGGGGAGCGATACGCAGTATTTT. Its protein product is CASSYRLPGSDTQYF.

The rearrangement links TRBV10-3 to TRBJ1-3; a possible D gene is TRBD1 (5 bases). The CDR3 is 13 amino acids. Germline CDR1 reads ENHRY; CDR2 reads SYGVKD. Trimming pared 7 bases from V and 0 bases from J, leaving 7 bases between. This chain's CDR3 is CAITGSSGNTIYF. In DNA, the CDR3 is TGTGCCATCACAGGGAGCTCTGGAAACACCATATATTTT.

The chain has TRBV19 and TRBJ1-5; 10 nucleotides line up with TRBD1. The CDR3 runs 16 residues. Germline lookup yields CDR1 LNHDA and CDR2 SQIVND (reference sequence). The J segment lost 3 bases and the V segment lost 4 bases, leaving 6 bases of the junction unmatched. The CDR3 bases are TGTGCCAGTAGTAAGCGGGACAGGGGTACCAATCAGCCCCAGCATTTT. Residues: CASSKRDRGTNQPQHF. Combining the CDR3 with reference TRBV19 and TRBJ1-5 gives the whole variable domain DGGITQSPKYLFRKEGQNVTLSCEQNLNHDAMYWYRQDPGQGLRLIYYSQIVNDFQKGDIAEGYSVSREKKESFPLTVTSAQKNPTAFYLCASSKRDRGTNQPQHFGDGTRLSIL.

The chain combines TRBV7-9 with TRBJ2-1; TRBD2 aligns across 14 bases. V lost 8 bases to trimming and J lost 6 bases; unmatched junction nucleotides: 3. The CDR3 covers 14 residues. Germline loops: CDR1 SEHNR, CDR2 FQNEAQ (reference sequence). Here the CDR3 DNA reads TGTGCCAGCTCCGGGACTAGCGGGAGCAATGAGCAGTTCTTC. Protein sequence: CASSGTSGSNEQFF. Variable domain in full (rest from reference TRBV7-9 and TRBJ2-1): DTGVSQNPRHKITKRGQNVTFRCDPISEHNRLYWYRQTLGQGPEFLTYFQNEAQLEKSRLLSDRFSAERPKGSFSTLEIQRTEQGDSAMYLCASSGTSGSNEQFFGPGTRLTVL.

This clone was counted only a few times. This rearrangement joins TRBV19 to TRBJ2-1; TRBD2 is a possible D gene (6 bases). V lost 5 bases and J 9 bases, leaving 17 bases between the germline ends. Per germline, CDR1 LNHDA and CDR2 SQIVND (reference sequence). The CDR3 runs to 14 residues. The CDR3 spells CASSGSRDMSEQFF. CDR3 DNA: TGTGCCAGTAGTGGATCGCGGGATATGAGTGAGCAGTTCTTC. The full variable domain, in which reference TRBV19 and TRBJ2-1 provide the parts outside the CDR3, is DGGITQSPKYLFRKEGQNVTLSCEQNLNHDAMYWYRQDPGQGLRLIYYSQIVNDFQKGDIAEGYSVSREKKESFPLTVTSAQKNPTAFYLCASSGSRDMSEQFFGPGTRLTVL.

The rearrangement joins TRBV28 to TRBJ1-3, with D perhaps TRBD1 (6 bases). V lost 7 bases to trimming and J lost 4 bases, with 20 bases between them. CDR1 is MDHEN and CDR2 is SYDVKM in the germline V gene. The CDR3 has 16 residues. The CDR3 DNA reads TGTGCCAGCACGGGGCAGGGGAGTAGGGGAGGAAACACCATATATTTT. Translating it yields CASTGQGSRGGNTIYF. The full variable domain, completed using reference TRBV28 and TRBJ1-3, is DVKVTQSSRYLVKRTGEKVFLECVQDMDHENMFWYRQDPGLGLRLIYFSYDVKMKEKGDIPEGYSVSREKKERFSLILESASTNQTSMYLCASTGQGSRGGNTIYFGEGSWLTVV.